The T cell receptor beta chain under discussion was sequenced for a study of cytomegalovirus exposure and HLA in healthy donors. This CDR3 is 17 amino acids long. The ends lost 1 base at V and 5 bases at J; junction bases unmatched: 7. Germline CDR1 is ENHRY and CDR2 is SYGVKD. Clones were read by immunoSEQ multiplex PCR, and TCRdb kept only the in-frame ones, dropping some. Among fewer than 150,000 clones listed, about 91% were seen once. The chain joins TRBV10-3 to TRBJ2-1; 11 bases agree with TRBD2. The receptor was derived from a woman aged 18-30 years in good health and CMV-seropositive. What was sequenced was PBMCs. DNA for the CDR3: TGTGCCATCAGTGAGTACGGACTAGCGGGCCTGAACAATGAGCAGTTCTTC. Encoded protein: CAISEYGLAGLNNEQFF.